This TCR beta chain was captured by sequencing in a study of T cell responses to AZD1222 COVID-19 vaccine. Study-wide background: Both about-4-week and about-12-week second-dose recipients were combined. General observations from the study: AZD1222 recipients seropositive at baseline numbered only 6 or 7.

Measured with immunoSEQ multiplex PCR; TCRdb has only the in-frame clones, and not every one. The sample contains 150,000 to 200,000 clones, around 89% of which appear only once. The germline V gene has CDR1 SGHNT and CDR2 YYREEE (reference sequence). V was shortened by 0 bases and J by 1 base, with 14 bases between the two germline ends. The CDR3 runs to 16 residues. On this clone itself: Its antigen is not identified.

V is TRBV5-4 and J is TRBJ2-7; TRBD2 might be the D (6 bases). This TCR derives from an adult in good health. The starting material was peripheral blood, obtained on day 0 of AZD1222 vaccination. The CDR3 region is CASSLDGGADSYEQYF. Written as DNA, the CDR3 is TGTGCCAGCAGCTTGGATGGAGGGGCGGATTCCTACGAGCAGTACTTC.